These T cell receptor beta chains were read from a single sample in a study of cytomegalovirus exposure and HLA in healthy donors. The assay was immunoSEQ multiplex PCR, and TCRdb's table has in-frame clones only and misses some. The data contain around 200,000 clones, roughly 77% of them singletons. Sequencing was done on a sample of PBMCs. These receptors were taken from a woman aged 25 to 39 in good health and CMV-seronegative. Each CDR3 is given with its conserved first and last residue. The D gene is left open where the match is weak. Rows may omit the clone size; those that give it use once, few, many or a size class.

CDR3 length	V gene	clone size	J gene	D gene	CDR3 DNA	CDR3 protein
15	TRBV5-4	-	TRBJ1-1	-	TGTGCCAGCAGCTTTGGAGCAGGGATGAACACTGAAGCTTTCTTT	CASSFGAGMNTEAFF
16	TRBV19	-	TRBJ1-5	-	TGTGCCAGTAGTATAGAAGAGGGAACGGGCAATCAGCCCCAGCATTTT	CASSIEEGTGNQPQHF
15	TRBV6-6	-	TRBJ1-5	TRBD1	TGTGCCAGCGGGACAGGGAGGGGCGGCAATCAGCCCCAGCATTTT	CASGTGRGGNQPQHF
15	TRBV4-2	-	TRBJ2-1	-	TGTGCCAGCAGCCAAGCAACACAGGCCCCCAATGAGCAGTTCTTC	CASSQATQAPNEQFF
18	TRBV7-2	-	TRBJ2-1	-	TGTGCCAGCAGCTTAGCATTGGCTAGCGTAGGATCCTACAATGAGCAGTTCTTC	CASSLALASVGSYNEQFF
15	TRBV5-1	-	TRBJ2-3	-	TGCGCCAGCAGCACCGGACTATTAAGCACAGATACGCAGTATTTT	CASSTGLLSTDTQYF
14	TRBV2	-	TRBJ2-7	-	TGTGCCAGCAGGGAGGGGAGAACGCTTTACGAGCAGTACTTC	CASREGRTLYEQYF
13	TRBV5-1	-	TRBJ2-7	-	TGCGCCAGCAGCCGACAGCGGGTGGACGAGCAGTACTTC	CASSRQRVDEQYF
15	TRBV28	-	TRBJ1-5	-	TGTGCCAGCAGTTTAGGCCCCCCCAGCAATCAGCCCCAGCATTTT	CASSLGPPSNQPQHF
16	TRBV10-1	-	TRBJ2-1	-	TGCGCCAGCAGTGAGTCTGTATCGGGGAAATACAATGAGCAGTTCTTC	CASSESVSGKYNEQFF
14	TRBV30	once	TRBJ1-1	TRBD1	TGTGCCTGCCCGACAGGGGGTTCTAACACTGAAGCTTTCTTT	CACPTGGSNTEAFF
14	TRBV7-7	-	TRBJ2-7	TRBD1	TGTGCCAGCAGCCTGGACAGGTTAACCTACGAGCAGTACTTC	CASSLDRLTYEQYF
15	TRBV6-1	-	TRBJ1-5	-	TGTGCCAGCAGTGAAAGCAGGGTTAGCAATCAGCCCCAGCATTTT	CASSESRVSNQPQHF
15	TRBV5-1	-	TRBJ1-4	-	TGCGCCAGCAGCATCGGGACTTCAACTAATGAAAAACTGTTTTTT	CASSIGTSTNEKLFF
17	TRBV5-1	-	TRBJ1-1	TRBD1	TGCGCCAGCAGCTCGGTCCCGGGACAGGATCGGGAGGCTGAAGCTTTCTTT	CASSSVPGQDREAEAFF
17	TRBV11-1	-	TRBJ2-6	-	TGTGCCAGCAGTACGGGACAAAAGAGCTCTGGGGCCAACGTCCTGACTTTC	CASSTGQKSSGANVLTF
12	TRBV19	-	TRBJ2-5	TRBD2	TGTGCCAGTTCTAGCGGGGTTAGGACCCAGTACTTC	CASSSGVRTQYF
15	TRBV5-1	-	TRBJ1-4	-	TGCGCCAGCAGCTCCGACGGGGGGAAAAATGAAAAACTGTTTTTT	CASSSDGGKNEKLFF
15	TRBV2	-	TRBJ2-1	-	TGTGCCAGCACTCCCAGACAAGGGGCCTACAATGAGCAGTTCTTC	CASTPRQGAYNEQFF
11	TRBV6-1	-	TRBJ2-5	-	TGTGCCATCCTCCCCCTAGAGACCCAGTACTTC	CAILPLETQYF
14	TRBV4-1	-	TRBJ2-7	TRBD2	TGCGCCAGCAGCCTTAGCGGGGGGGCCTACGAGCAGTACTTC	CASSLSGGAYEQYF
14	TRBV11-2	few	TRBJ2-1	-	TGTGCCAGCAGCTCCAACCGGGGAGTTGATGAGCAGTTCTTC	CASSSNRGVDEQFF
15	TRBV9	-	TRBJ2-7	-	TGTGCCAGCAGCTTCGAGGGAGTGGGCACCTACGAGCAGTACTTC	CASSFEGVGTYEQYF
17	TRBV10-3	-	TRBJ2-1	TRBD2	TGTGCCATCAGTCGCGAGGGAACTAGCGGGGGGCCCGGAGAGCAGTTCTTC	CAISREGTSGGPGEQFF
16	TRBV10-3	many	TRBJ1-2	TRBD1	TGTGCCATCAGCCCTTCGTCGACAGGGCTCGACTATGGCTACACCTTC	CAISPSSTGLDYGYTF
14	TRBV19	-	TRBJ2-3	-	TGTGCCAGTAGTACCCGGACTAGCACAGATACGCAGTATTTT	CASSTRTSTDTQYF
15	TRBV5-8	-	TRBJ1-2	-	TGTGCCAGCACCCCGGAGGGCAGCCTAAACTATGGCTACACCTTC	CASTPEGSLNYGYTF
15	TRBV7-2	-	TRBJ1-6	TRBD1	TGTGCCAGCAGCTTAGGGGGACAGGGAGGTTCACCCCTCCACTTT	CASSLGGQGGSPLHF
14	TRBV18	-	TRBJ1-5	-	TGTGCCAGCTCAGAGAGCCTAGGCGGTCAGCCCCAGCATTTT	CASSESLGGQPQHF
17	TRBV7-9	-	TRBJ2-1	-	TGTGCCAGCAGCCCGACCTCAACCACCGACAGCAACAATGAGCAGTTCTTC	CASSPTSTTDSNNEQFF
14	TRBV27	-	TRBJ2-1	-	TGTGCCAGCAGTTTCCGGACACAATACAATGAGCAGTTCTTC	CASSFRTQYNEQFF
16	TRBV5-4	-	TRBJ2-2	TRBD1	TGTGCCAGCAGCTCCCCGACAGGGATCAGACCGAGGGAGCTGTTTTTT	CASSSPTGIRPRELFF
15	TRBV10-3	-	TRBJ1-5	-	TGTGCCATCCGGGCGGCAGGGGATAGCAATCAGCCCCAGCATTTT	CAIRAAGDSNQPQHF
14	TRBV6-1	many	TRBJ1-1	TRBD1	TGTGCCAGCACCCTGGGGACAGGGAGGACTGAAGCTTTCTTT	CASTLGTGRTEAFF
15	TRBV2	-	TRBJ2-4	TRBD1	TGTGCCAGCACCTTCCTCGGGACAGAGAAAAACATTCAGTACTTC	CASTFLGTEKNIQYF
14	TRBV27	-	TRBJ1-3	-	TGTGCCAGCAGTTCGGGAGGGATTGGAAACACCATATATTTT	CASSSGGIGNTIYF
17	TRBV7-2	-	TRBJ1-1	-	TGTGCCAGCAGCTACCGAGCCGGAACAGGGTCGGACACTGAAGCTTTCTTT	CASSYRAGTGSDTEAFF
14	TRBV27	few	TRBJ1-4	-	TGTGCCAGCAGTTACAGGAGTCGGAATGAAAAACTGTTTTTT	CASSYRSRNEKLFF
17	TRBV28	-	TRBJ1-5	TRBD1	TGTGCCAGCAGCTTTTGGACAGGGCGAGTTAGCAATCAGCCCCAGCATTTT	CASSFWTGRVSNQPQHF
14	TRBV6-1	-	TRBJ1-1	-	TGTGCCAGCAGCGATCCTGGACAGTTCACTGAAGCTTTCTTT	CASSDPGQFTEAFF
15	TRBV6-1	few	TRBJ2-4	TRBD1	TGTGCCAGCAGAGGGACAGGGAGCGGCAAAAACATTCAGTACTTC	CASRGTGSGKNIQYF
14	TRBV10-1	-	TRBJ2-7	TRBD2	TGCGCCAGCAGTGGGGGGACTAGCGGGAGCGAGCAGTACTTC	CASSGGTSGSEQYF
16	TRBV7-8	few	TRBJ2-2	-	TGTGCCAGCAGCTTAGCGGGAGGCCTCGCCACCGGGGAGCTGTTTTTT	CASSLAGGLATGELFF
14	TRBV4-1	few	TRBJ2-5	-	TGCGCCAGCAGCCAAGTTAACGGTCCAGAGACCCAGTACTTC	CASSQVNGPETQYF
14	TRBV5-1	-	TRBJ1-1	-	TGCGCCAGCAGCTTGCAGGCCAGGGATTCTGAAGCTTTCTTT	CASSLQARDSEAFF